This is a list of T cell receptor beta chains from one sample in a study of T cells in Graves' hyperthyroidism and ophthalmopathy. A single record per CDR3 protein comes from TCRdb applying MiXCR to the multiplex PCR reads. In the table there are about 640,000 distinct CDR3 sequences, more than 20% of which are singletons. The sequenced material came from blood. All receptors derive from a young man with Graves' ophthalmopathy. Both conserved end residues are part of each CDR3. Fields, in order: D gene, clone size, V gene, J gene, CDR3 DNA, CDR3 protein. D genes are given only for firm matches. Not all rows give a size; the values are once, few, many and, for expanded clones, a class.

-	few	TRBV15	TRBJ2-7	TGTGCCACCAGCGTACACGGTAGCTCGGACGAGCAGTACTTC	CATSVHGSSDEQYF
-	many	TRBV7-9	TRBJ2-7	TGTGCCAGCAGCCCGTGGGGTTACGAGCAGTACTTC	CASSPWGYEQYF
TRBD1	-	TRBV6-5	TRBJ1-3	TGTGCCAGCAGTTACTATCAGGGGGCTTCTTCTGGAAACACCATATATTTT	CASSYYQGASSGNTIYF
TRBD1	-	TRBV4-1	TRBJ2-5	TGCGCCAGCAGCCACCCTCCCCAGGGACAGGGGTTGGGAGAGACCCAGTACTTC	CASSHPPQGQGLGETQYF
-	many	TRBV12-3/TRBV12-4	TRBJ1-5	TGTGCCAGCAGTTTAAGGACAGCTAAGACTAGCAATCAGCCCCAGCATTTT	CASSLRTAKTSNQPQHF
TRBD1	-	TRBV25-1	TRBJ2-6	TGTGCCAGCAGTGAATACGAACAGGGGTGGCCCAGCTCTGGGGCCAACGTCCTGACTTTC	CASSEYEQGWPSSGANVLTF
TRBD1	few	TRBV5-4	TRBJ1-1	TGTGCCAGCAGCAGGGGACAGGACCCTGAAGCTTTCTTT	CASSRGQDPEAFF
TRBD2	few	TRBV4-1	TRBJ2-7	TGCGCCAGCAGCCAAGAAGCCGGACTAGCGGCCTACGAGCAGTACTTC	CASSQEAGLAAYEQYF
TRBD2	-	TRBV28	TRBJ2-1	TGTGCCAGCAGTTTTCCGGGAGCGGGGAATGAGCAGTTCTTC	CASSFPGAGNEQFF
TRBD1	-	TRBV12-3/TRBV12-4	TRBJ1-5	TGTGCCAGCAGCTCGGGACAGGGCCTCCAGCCCCAGCATTTT	CASSSGQGLQPQHF
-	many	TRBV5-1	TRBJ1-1	TGCGCCAGCAGCAGATTCGACAGGAACACTGAAGCTTTCTTT	CASSRFDRNTEAFF
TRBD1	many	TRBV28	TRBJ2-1	TGTGCCAGCAGTCCCCCGGGACAGCTCTACAATGAGCAGTTCTTC	CASSPPGQLYNEQFF
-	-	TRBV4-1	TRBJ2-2	TGCGCCAGCAGCCAAGAAAACGCCGTATTGAACACCGGGGAGCTGTTTTTT	CASSQENAVLNTGELFF
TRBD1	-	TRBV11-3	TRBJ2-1	TGTGCCAGCAGCTTTAGGACAGGTTTCGGGAATGAGCAGTTCTTC	CASSFRTGFGNEQFF
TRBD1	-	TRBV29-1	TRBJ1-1	TGCAGCGTTTCAGGGGGAGGGCGTGAAGCTTTCTTT	CSVSGGGREAFF
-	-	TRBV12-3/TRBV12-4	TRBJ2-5	TGTGCCAGCAGTTTAGCCTTAGGGAGGAGCGGCCAGTACTTC	CASSLALGRSGQYF
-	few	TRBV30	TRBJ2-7	TGTGCCTGGAGTCTCGGGGGCATCTACGAGCAGTACTTC	CAWSLGGIYEQYF
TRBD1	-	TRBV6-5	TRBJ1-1	TGTGCCAGCAGTTACGGGACAGTGGGCACTGAAGCTTTCTTT	CASSYGTVGTEAFF
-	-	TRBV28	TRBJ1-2	TGTGCCAGCAGGCTCCCCAGTTTAGAGGGGGGGGGAGGCTACACCTTC	CASRLPSLEGGGGYTF
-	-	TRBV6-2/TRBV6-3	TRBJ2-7	TGTGCCAGCAGTTACTCGGGGTGGGAAGAGCAGTACTTC	CASSYSGWEEQYF
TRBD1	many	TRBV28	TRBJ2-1	TGTGCCAGCAGTTCCAGGACAGGGGGCTCCAATGAGCAGTTCTTC	CASSSRTGGSNEQFF
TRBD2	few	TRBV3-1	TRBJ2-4	TGTGCCAGCAGTTATCGAGCGGGAACGACTCGGAACATTCAGTACTTC	CASSYRAGTTRNIQYF
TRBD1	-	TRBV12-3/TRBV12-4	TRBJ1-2	TGTGCCAGCAGTTCGAAAGGGGGCGCGGACTATGGCTACACCTTC	CASSSKGGADYGYTF
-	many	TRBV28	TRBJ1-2	TGTGCCAGCAGTTTAGCAGTAGCTTATGGCTACACCTTC	CASSLAVAYGYTF
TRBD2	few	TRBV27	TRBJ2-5	TGTGCCAGCAGTCCCATGGGACTAGCGGGCCTAAGGGGAGAGACCCAGTACTTC	CASSPMGLAGLRGETQYF
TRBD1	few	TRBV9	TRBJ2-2	TGTGCCAGCAGCGCGACAGGGGGCTGGACCGGGGAGCTGTTTTTT	CASSATGGWTGELFF
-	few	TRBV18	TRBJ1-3	TGTGCCAGCTCACCACCCGGCAGAAACACCATATATTTT	CASSPPGRNTIYF
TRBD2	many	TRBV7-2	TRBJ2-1	TGTGCCAGCTCCGGACTAGGGTCCTACAATGAGCAGTTCTTC	CASSGLGSYNEQFF
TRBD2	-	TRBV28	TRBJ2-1	TGTGCCAGCAGTGGGGCCTTTACTAGCGGGGGTACTGAGCAGTTCTTC	CASSGAFTSGGTEQFF
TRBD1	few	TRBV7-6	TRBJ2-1	TGTGCCAGCAGGACTAAGGGACAGGGGCGAAGCTCCTACAATGAGCAGTTCTTC	CASRTKGQGRSSYNEQFF
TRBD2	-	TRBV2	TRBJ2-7	TGTGCCAGCAGGAGCGGGAGTTTTGTCTACGAGCAGTACTTC	CASRSGSFVYEQYF
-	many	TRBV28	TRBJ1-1	TGTGCCAGCAGCCAAAGCCTTGAAGCTTTCTTT	CASSQSLEAFF
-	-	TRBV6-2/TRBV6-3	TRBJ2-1	TGTGCCAGCAGTCTCTCCCTGAAGGGCGGGCAGTTCTTC	CASSLSLKGGQFF
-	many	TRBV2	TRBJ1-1	TGTGCCAGCAGGCCAAGGACCCTACACACTGAAGCTTTCTTT	CASRPRTLHTEAFF
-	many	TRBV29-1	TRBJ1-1	TGCAGCGCCGGTGGGGACACTGAAGCTTTCTTT	CSAGGDTEAFF
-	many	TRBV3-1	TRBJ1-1	TGTGCCAGCAGCCAAGTTTTAAGCAGTGAAGCTTTCTTT	CASSQVLSSEAFF
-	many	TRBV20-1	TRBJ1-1	TGCAGTGCTAGACAGACGGGGAACACTGAAGCTTTCTTT	CSARQTGNTEAFF
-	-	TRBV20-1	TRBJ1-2	TGCAGTGCTAGAGATCCCCCGGGACGCCCTTCTAATGGCTACACCTTC	CSARDPPGRPSNGYTF